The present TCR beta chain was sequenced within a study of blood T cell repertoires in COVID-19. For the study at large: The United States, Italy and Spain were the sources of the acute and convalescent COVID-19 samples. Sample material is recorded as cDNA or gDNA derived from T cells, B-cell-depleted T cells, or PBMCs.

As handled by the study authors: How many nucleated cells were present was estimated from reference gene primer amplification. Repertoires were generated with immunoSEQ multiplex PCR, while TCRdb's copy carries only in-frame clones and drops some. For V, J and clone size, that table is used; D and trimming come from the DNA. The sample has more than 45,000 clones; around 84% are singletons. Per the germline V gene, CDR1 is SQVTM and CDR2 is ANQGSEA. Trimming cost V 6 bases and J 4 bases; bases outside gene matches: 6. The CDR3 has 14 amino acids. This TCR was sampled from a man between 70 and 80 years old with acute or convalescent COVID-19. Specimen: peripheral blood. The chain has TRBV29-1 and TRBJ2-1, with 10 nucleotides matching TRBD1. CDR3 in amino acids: CSVQRDRGYNEQFF. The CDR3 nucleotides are TGCAGCGTCCAGCGGGACAGGGGATACAATGAGCAGTTCTTC.